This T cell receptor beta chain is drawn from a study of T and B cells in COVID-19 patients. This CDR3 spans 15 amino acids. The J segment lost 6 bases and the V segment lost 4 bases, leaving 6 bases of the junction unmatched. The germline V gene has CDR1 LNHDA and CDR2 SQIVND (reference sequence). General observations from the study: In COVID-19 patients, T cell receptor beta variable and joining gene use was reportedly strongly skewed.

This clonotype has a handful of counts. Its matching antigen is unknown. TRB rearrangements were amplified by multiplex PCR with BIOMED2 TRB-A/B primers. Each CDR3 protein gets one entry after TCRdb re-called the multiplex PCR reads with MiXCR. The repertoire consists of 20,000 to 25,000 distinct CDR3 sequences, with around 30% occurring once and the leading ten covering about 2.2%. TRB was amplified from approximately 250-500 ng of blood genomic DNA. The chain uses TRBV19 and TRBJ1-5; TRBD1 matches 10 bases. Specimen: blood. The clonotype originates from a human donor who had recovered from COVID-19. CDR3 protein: CASSTPGQGTQPQHF. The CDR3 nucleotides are TGTGCCAGTAGTACACCGGGACAGGGGACTCAGCCCCAGCATTTT. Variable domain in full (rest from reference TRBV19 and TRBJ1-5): DGGITQSPKYLFRKEGQNVTLSCEQNLNHDAMYWYRQDPGQGLRLIYYSQIVNDFQKGDIAEGYSVSREKKESFPLTVTSAQKNPTAFYLCASSTPGQGTQPQHFGDGTRLSIL.